Below, 10 T cell receptor beta chains from the same sample are listed, as sequenced in a study of Ad26.COV2.S vaccination and SARS-CoV-2 variants. Produced via immunoSEQ multiplex PCR; TCRdb's table is partial and in-frame only. Here the sample spans 300,000 to 400,000 clones, about 90% being singletons. Treatment of the sample: around 19 received Ad26.COV2.S at low or high dose, single or two shots; a few received placebo; per-sample allocation not given. Vaccine and placebo recipients were sampled on day 63 after the first injection. Specimen: peripheral blood, collected in a trial of Ad26.COV2.S vaccine versus placebo. The receptors come from a person aged 18-60 years who received the Ad26.COV2.S COVID-19 vaccine or a placebo.

V gene TRBV10-3 combines with J gene TRBJ2-2; tentative D call: TRBD1 (5 bases). CDR1 ENHRY and CDR2 SYGVKD come from the germline V gene. Trimming left V 2 bases short and J 4 bases short, with 11 bases between. CDR3 size: 15 residues. The chain's CDR3 is CAISETGHSTGELFF. The CDR3 nucleotides read TGTGCCATCAGTGAGACAGGACATAGCACCGGGGAGCTGTTTTTT.

Comments on this clone: A junction end diverges from the germline sequence, so it may reflect a read error. The chain recombines TRBV5-1 with TRBJ2-1; D could derive from TRBD1 or TRBD2 (7 bases each). The CDR3 has 15 amino acids. Per germline, CDR1 SGHRS and CDR2 YFSETQ. CDR3 protein: CARRGGALGDNEQFF. The CDR3 bases are TGCGCCCGCAGGGGGGGGGCCCTCGGAGACAATGAGCAGTTCTTC. Using reference TRBV5-1 and TRBJ2-1 for the parts outside the CDR3, the full variable domain is KAGVTQTPRYLIKTRGQQVTLSCSPISGHRSVSWYQQTPGQGLQFLFEYFSETQRNKGNFPGRFSGRQFSNSRSEMNVSTLELGDSALYLCARRGGALGDNEQFFGPGTRLTVL.

The chain employs TRBV7-9 and TRBJ2-3; D remains unclear. In germline, CDR1 is SEHNR, CDR2 FQNEAQ (reference sequence). This CDR3 spans 15 amino acids. Trimming cost V 1 base and J 2 bases, with 10 bases left between them. The CDR3 is CASSLVGRYTDTQYF. DNA for the CDR3: TGTGCCAGCAGCTTAGTCGGACGGTACACAGATACGCAGTATTTT.

The CDR3: CASSLVEGTEKLFF. In DNA, the CDR3 is TGTGCCAGCAGCTTAGTGGAGGGTACTGAAAAACTGTTTTTT. The V gene is TRBV7-9, the J gene TRBJ1-4, with no clear D. Germline-derived CDR1 and CDR2 are SEHNR and FQNEAQ (reference sequence). CDR3 length: 14 amino acids. The V gene lost 1 base and the J gene lost 7 bases, with 10 bases spanning the gap.

This clone has a single count. V gene TRBV7-3 combines with J gene TRBJ2-1; 7 positions agree with TRBD2. This CDR3 contains 15 residues. Germline trimming cut 3 bases from V and 7 bases from J; bases unmatched to any gene: 9. The germline V gene has CDR1 SGHTA and CDR2 FQGTGA. CDR3 sequence reads: CASSLGGSTWNEQFF. In DNA, the CDR3 is TGTGCCAGCAGCTTGGGCGGGAGTACTTGGAATGAGCAGTTCTTC.

V usage is TRBV7-3 and J usage is TRBJ1-2, with TRBD1 as a possible D gene (5 bases). CDR3 length: 17 residues. Germline-derived CDR1 and CDR2 are SGHTA and FQGTGA. V gave up 3 bases and J gave up 2 bases, with 19 bases separating them. The CDR3 is CASSFRDRIWVNYGYTF. CDR3 coding DNA: TGTGCCAGCAGCTTTCGGGACCGGATTTGGGTAAACTATGGCTACACCTTC.

The rearrangement joins TRBV19 to TRBJ2-7, with D unclear. This CDR3 spans 15 amino acids. Germline V gene data show CDR1 as LNHDA and CDR2 as SQIVND (reference sequence). V was pared by 5 bases and J by 3 bases, with 17 bases between. CDR3 DNA sequence: TGTGCCAGTAGTGTCCGGACCCTACAGATCTACGAGCAGTACTTC. Translating gives CASSVRTLQIYEQYF.

This sequence joins TRBV18 and TRBJ1-2; D uncertain. V was cut by 5 bases and J by 6 bases, with 19 bases left in between. This CDR3 contains 15 residues. CDR1 KGHSH and CDR2 LQKENI come from the germline V gene. CDR3 protein: CASSTQNNLGDGYTF. The DNA for the CDR3 is TGTGCCAGCTCAACCCAAAACAATTTGGGCGATGGCTACACCTTC.

The genes are TRBV4-1 and TRBJ1-2; D is perhaps TRBD1 (5 bases). V lost 1 base and J 8 bases, leaving 20 bases between the germline ends. Germline lookup yields CDR1 MGHRA and CDR2 YSYEKL. This CDR3 has 16 amino acids. This chain's CDR3 is CASSQVGSRVSLGYTF. Written as DNA, the CDR3 is TGCGCCAGCAGCCAAGTGGGATCCAGGGTGAGTCTCGGCTACACCTTC.

The chain has TRBV4-1 and TRBJ1-1; D unclear. Germline lookup yields CDR1 MGHRA and CDR2 YSYEKL. The CDR3 has 15 residues. Trimming left V 0 bases short and J 1 base short, with 9 bases between. DNA of the CDR3: TGCGCCAGCAGCCAAGACCGGTCGCGGAACACTGAAGCTTTCTTT. Amino acid sequence: CASSQDRSRNTEAFF.